Listed below are T cell receptor beta chains from one sample, sequenced in a study of blood T cell repertoires in COVID-19. Sequencing used immunoSEQ multiplex PCR; TCRdb keeps in-frame clones, though not all of them. Of around 150,000 clones in the sample, 80% to 90% were seen once. The sequencing sample was made of peripheral blood. The receptor set was obtained from a man aged 60 to 69 with acute or convalescent COVID-19. The conserved cysteine and the conserved F or W are not part of the CDR3 here. Each record gives: V gene, CDR3 protein.

V: TRBV15; CDR3: ATSRDMIRSWLAGGRTGELF
V: TRBV24-1; CDR3: ATSDGGRDVDTQY
V: TRBV2; CDR3: ASSSDRGKRGYT
V: TRBV5-8; CDR3: ASSSRPYQETQY
V: TRBV7-8; CDR3: ASSFLQGEKLF
V: TRBV5-1; CDR3: ASRLGGTYEQY
V: TRBV2; CDR3: ASSVGQGAINYGYT
V: TRBV11-2; CDR3: ASSRTTSGRARSYEQY
V: TRBV9; CDR3: ASSPDLVSLGYGYT
V: TRBV10-1; CDR3: ASSEQQGGGYT
V: TRBV7-3; CDR3: ASSLTSESHEQY
V: TRBV5-5; CDR3: ASSLGGGGEGTQY
V: TRBV2; CDR3: ASTDSSYNEQF
V: TRBV5-1; CDR3: ASSGAGGIYNEQF
V: TRBV3-1/TRBV3-2; CDR3: ASSGTLDEKLF
V: TRBV19; CDR3: ASNPGGSIYNEQF
V: TRBV7-8; CDR3: ASSSSTSGSTDTQY
V: TRBV12-3/TRBV12-4; CDR3: ASSYEEDQPQH